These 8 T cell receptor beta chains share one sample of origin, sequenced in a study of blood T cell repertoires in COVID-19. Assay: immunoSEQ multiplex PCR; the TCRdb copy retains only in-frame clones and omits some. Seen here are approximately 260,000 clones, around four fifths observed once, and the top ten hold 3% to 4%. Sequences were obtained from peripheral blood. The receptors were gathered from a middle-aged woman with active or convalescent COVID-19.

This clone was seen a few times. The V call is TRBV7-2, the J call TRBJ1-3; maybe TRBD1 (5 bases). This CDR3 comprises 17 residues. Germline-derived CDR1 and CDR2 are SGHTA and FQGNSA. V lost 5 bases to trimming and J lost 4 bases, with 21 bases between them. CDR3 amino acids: CASSGGWAAPLGNTIYF. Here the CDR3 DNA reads TGTGCCAGCAGCGGGGGGTGGGCAGCTCCTCTCGGAAACACCATATATTTT.

The CDR3 here is CASSAGDNSPLHF. The CDR3 DNA is TGTGCCAGCAGTGCAGGGGACAATTCACCCCTCCACTTT. This chain connects TRBV6-4 to TRBJ1-6; D may be TRBD1 (6 bases). V dropped 4 bases and J dropped 7 bases, with 8 bases sitting between them. Germline V lookup: CDR1 MRHNA, CDR2 SNTAGT. The CDR3 has 13 residues.

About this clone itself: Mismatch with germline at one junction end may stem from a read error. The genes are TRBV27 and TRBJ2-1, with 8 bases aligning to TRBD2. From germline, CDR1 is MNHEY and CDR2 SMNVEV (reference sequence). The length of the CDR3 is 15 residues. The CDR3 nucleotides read TGTGCCAGCAATTTAGCGGGGATTCCCTACAATGAGCAGTTCTTC. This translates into CASNLAGIPYNEQFF.

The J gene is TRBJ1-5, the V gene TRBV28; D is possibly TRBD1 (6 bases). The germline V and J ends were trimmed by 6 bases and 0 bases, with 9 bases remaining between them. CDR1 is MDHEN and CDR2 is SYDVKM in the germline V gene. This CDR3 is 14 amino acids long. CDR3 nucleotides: TGTGCCAGCAGAGGACAGTATAGCAATCAGCCCCAGCATTTT. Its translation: CASRGQYSNQPQHF.

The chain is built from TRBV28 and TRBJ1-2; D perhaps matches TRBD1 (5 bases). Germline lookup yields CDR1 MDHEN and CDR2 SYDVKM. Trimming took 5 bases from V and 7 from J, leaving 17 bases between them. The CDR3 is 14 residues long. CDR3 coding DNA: TGTGCCAGCAGTCCTTTGGGGCCATCGAGTGGCTACACCTTC. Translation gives CASSPLGPSSGYTF.

CDR3 in amino acids: CASSEGGVYGYTF. The DNA of the CDR3 is TGTGCCAGCAGCGAAGGGGGCGTCTATGGCTACACCTTC. The chain has TRBV6-2 or TRBV6-3 and TRBJ1-2; TRBD1 matches 7 bases. This CDR3 has 13 amino acids. CDR1 and CDR2 (germline): MNHEY, SVGEGT. J lost 4 bases, V lost 6 bases, and 5 bases had no gene match.

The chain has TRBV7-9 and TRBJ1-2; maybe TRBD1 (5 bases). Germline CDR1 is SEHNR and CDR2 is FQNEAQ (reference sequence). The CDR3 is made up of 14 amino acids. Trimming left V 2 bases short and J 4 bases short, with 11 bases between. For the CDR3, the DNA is TGTGCCAGCAGCTTATCGGGGGGGATCTATGGCTACACCTTC. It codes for CASSLSGGIYGYTF.

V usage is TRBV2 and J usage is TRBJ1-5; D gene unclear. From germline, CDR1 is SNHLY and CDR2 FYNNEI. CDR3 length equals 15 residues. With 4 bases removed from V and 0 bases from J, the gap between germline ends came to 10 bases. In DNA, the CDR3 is TGTGCCAGCAGTGGAACAGCCTATAGCAATCAGCCCCAGCATTTT. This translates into CASSGTAYSNQPQHF.